These 21 T cell receptor beta chains were sequenced from one sample in a study of shared clonotypes between healthy human individuals. CD45RO-negative CD8 cells positively selected for CCR7 made up the naive population, which excluded terminally differentiated effector memory CD45RA+ cells. The data were produced by immunoSEQ multiplex PCR, yet TCRdb's version contains in-frame clones alone and is incomplete. This sample has 560,000 or so clones, with about 95% found just once. Source material: naive CD8+ T cells sorted from blood. Every receptor here comes from a woman in her thirties in good health.

This rearrangement joins TRBV7-9 to TRBJ1-2; D not resolved. Trimming shortened V by 5 bases and J by 8 bases, and 15 bases separated the two germline ends. The CDR3 is made up of 13 amino acids. Germline CDR1 is SEHNR and CDR2 is FQNEAQ (reference sequence). Written as DNA, the CDR3 is TGTGCCAGCAGCCATGCCGGTTTTGAAGGCTACACCTTC. Amino acid sequence: CASSHAGFEGYTF.

The rearrangement joins TRBV5-1 to TRBJ2-7, with a tentative D call TRBD2 (6 bases). V was cut by 4 bases and J by 2 bases, with 13 bases left in between. This CDR3 region has 14 residues. The V gene's germline CDR1 is SGHRS and CDR2 YFSETQ. The CDR3 coding sequence is TGCGCCAGCAGCCCGGGGACTCATACCTACGAGCAGTACTTC. As protein: CASSPGTHTYEQYF.

This chain connects TRBV27 to TRBJ2-1, with D maybe TRBD1 (5 bases). CDR1 is MNHEY, CDR2 SMNVEV, per germline (reference sequence). V was clipped by 5 bases and J by 6 bases, with 11 bases between them. The CDR3 has 13 residues. DNA for the CDR3: TGTGCCAGCAGTGTCCTGGGGCCCAATGAGCAGTTCTTC. Its protein product is CASSVLGPNEQFF.

The sample holds a few counts of this clone. The chain uses TRBV6-1 and TRBJ1-3; 9 positions agree with TRBD1. J lost 1 base, V lost 8 bases, and 6 bases had no gene match. In germline, CDR1 is MNHNS, CDR2 SASEGT. The CDR3 has 15 amino acids. CDR3 coding DNA: TGTGCCAGCGGACAGGGGAAAGCTTCTGGAAACACCATATATTTT. Protein: CASGQGKASGNTIYF.

The chain has TRBV5-1 and TRBJ2-2; 7 bases agree with TRBD2. Germline CDR1 reads SGHRS; CDR2 reads YFSETQ. The CDR3 sequence is 17 residues long. Unmatched junction bases numbered 8, after V lost 2 bases and J lost 1 base. The CDR3 loop is CASSFKLAQRNTGELFF. Written as DNA, the CDR3 is TGCGCCAGCAGCTTCAAACTAGCGCAAAGGAACACCGGGGAGCTGTTTTTT.

The chain combines TRBV9 with TRBJ2-1; TRBD1 matches 8 bases. V lost 7 bases, J lost 4 bases, and 10 bases stayed unmatched. The CDR3 consists of 15 residues. In germline, CDR1 is SGDLS, CDR2 YYNGEE. DNA of the CDR3: TGTGCCAGCCACCCGTTCGGGACAGGTTACAATGAGCAGTTCTTC. This translates into CASHPFGTGYNEQFF.

The chain joins TRBV6-1 to TRBJ2-7; TRBD1 matches at 10 bases. Trimming at V came to 1 base and at J to 3 bases, leaving 3 bases not matched to a gene. Germline V gene data show CDR1 as MNHNS and CDR2 as SASEGT. The CDR3 has 15 amino acids. Written as DNA, the CDR3 is TGTGCCAGCAGTGAAGAGGGACAGGGGTTCTACGAGCAGTACTTC. It codes for CASSEEGQGFYEQYF.

The CDR3 region has the DNA TGTGCCAGCAGCGGGCGGGGGATGAACACTGAAGCTTTCTTT. Translated: CASSGRGMNTEAFF. The chain carries TRBV9 and TRBJ1-1, with a possible D match to TRBD1 (5 bases). V lost 3 bases and J 0 bases, leaving 9 bases between the germline ends. This CDR3 comprises 14 residues. Germline CDR1 and CDR2: SGDLS and YYNGEE. Together with reference TRBV9 and TRBJ1-1, the CDR3 gives the full variable domain: DSGVTQTPKHLITATGQRVTLRCSPRSGDLSVYWYQQSLDQGLQFLIQYYNGEERAKGNILERFSAQQFPDLHSELNLSSLELGDSALYFCASSGRGMNTEAFFGQGTRLTVV.

The chain links TRBV10-1 to TRBJ1-1; TRBD1 might be the D (5 bases). V shed 0 bases and J shed 5 bases, with 13 bases lying between them. Germline V gene lookup returns CDR1 WNHNN and CDR2 SYGVQD (reference sequence). There are 15 residues in the CDR3. The CDR3 is CASSESTGGWTEAFF. The DNA of the CDR3 is TGCGCCAGCAGTGAGTCGACCGGGGGGTGGACTGAAGCTTTCTTT.

The genes are TRBV9 and TRBJ2-7; D not certain. Germline V CDR1 and CDR2: SGDLS, YYNGEE. This CDR3 region has 13 residues. Trimming removed 0 bases from V and 3 bases from J, with 7 bases in between. The CDR3 sequence: CASSVGINYEQYF. The CDR3 DNA sequence: TGTGCCAGCAGCGTAGGTATTAACTACGAGCAGTACTTC.

J is TRBJ2-2 and V is TRBV28; D is perhaps TRBD1 (6 bases). Germline CDR1 is MDHEN and CDR2 is SYDVKM. V was shortened by 5 bases and J by 4 bases, with 17 bases between the two germline ends. CDR3 size: 16 residues. The CDR3 coding sequence is TGTGCCAGCAGTAAAAGGACAGACACCGGCACCGGGGAGCTGTTTTTT. Protein: CASSKRTDTGTGELFF.

This chain joins TRBV9 and TRBJ1-4; TRBD1 matches 8 bases. The junction had 4 bases not matched to a gene; V was cut back by 4 bases and J by 8 bases. From germline, CDR1 is SGDLS and CDR2 YYNGEE. There are 13 residues in the CDR3. The DNA for the CDR3 is TGTGCCAGCAGCACGGACAGGGACGAAAAACTGTTTTTT. It codes for CASSTDRDEKLFF.

The chain is built from TRBV4-1 and TRBJ2-5; 13 bases match TRBD2. The CDR3 is made up of 18 amino acids. Trimming removed 1 base from V and 5 bases from J; junction bases left unmatched: 10. Germline CDR1 is MGHRA and CDR2 is YSYEKL. The DNA for the CDR3 is TGCGCCAGCAGCCAAGGGATTGGGACTAGCGGGACGGGGGAGACCCAGTACTTC. Encoded protein: CASSQGIGTSGTGETQYF.

This rearrangement joins TRBV27 to TRBJ2-7; 8 bases match TRBD1. The CDR3 sequence is 14 residues long. Germline CDR1 reads MNHEY; CDR2 reads SMNVEV (reference sequence). The junction had 6 bases not matched to a gene; V was cut back by 4 bases and J by 4 bases. The CDR3 here is CASSSTGGGYEQYF. In DNA form, the CDR3 reads TGTGCCAGCAGTTCAACAGGGGGTGGGTACGAGCAGTACTTC.

CDR3 in DNA: TGTGCCTTTAAAGAGGGCACTGAAGCTTTCTTT. Residues: CAFKEGTEAFF. The V call is TRBV2, the J call TRBJ1-1; D is unresolved. The V and J ends lost 11 bases and 4 bases respectively, with 11 bases between them. The germline CDR1 and CDR2 sequences are SNHLY and FYNNEI. The CDR3 extends over 11 amino acids.

This sequence joins TRBV6-1 and TRBJ2-7; possibly TRBD1 for D (6 bases). The CDR3 has 15 residues. V was clipped by 6 bases and J by 0 bases, with 15 bases between them. Germline V gives CDR1 MNHNS, CDR2 SASEGT. CDR3 in DNA: TGTGCCAGCAGCCACGGACAGATTTTCTCCTACGAGCAGTACTTC. Encoded protein: CASSHGQIFSYEQYF.

The chain couples TRBV4-2 to TRBJ2-1; D is ambiguous. The germline V and J ends were trimmed by 5 bases and 0 bases, with 5 bases remaining between them. The CDR3 runs to 13 residues. The germline CDR1 and CDR2 sequences are LGHNA and YNFKEQ. The CDR3 loop reads CASSESSYNEQFF. The CDR3 DNA sequence: TGTGCCAGCAGCGAGAGCTCCTACAATGAGCAGTTCTTC.

The chain couples TRBV4-1 to TRBJ2-7, with a tentative D call TRBD2 (5 bases). The CDR3 is 17 amino acids. Trimming stripped 0 bases from V and 6 bases from J, with 21 bases between. The germline CDR1 and CDR2 sequences are MGHRA and YSYEKL. CDR3 bases: TGCGCCAGCAGCCAAGATACGGTATTTGGACTCCCCGGCGAGCAGTACTTC. Translated: CASSQDTVFGLPGEQYF.

The V and J genes are TRBV27 and TRBJ2-3; 8 positions match TRBD2. Germline CDR1 reads MNHEY; CDR2 reads SMNVEV (reference sequence). V gave up 6 bases and J gave up 4 bases; unmatched junction bases: 6. There are 14 residues in the CDR3. CDR3 DNA sequence: TGTGCCAGCAGACCTGGACTAGCCCCAGATACGCAGTATTTT. This gives the protein CASRPGLAPDTQYF.

This clone was seen a handful of times. The chain carries TRBV28 and TRBJ2-5; 8 positions match TRBD2. Germline V gene data show CDR1 as MDHEN and CDR2 as SYDVKM. The CDR3 spans 13 residues. With 6 bases clipped from V and 8 bases from J, the junction kept 8 bases outside the gene matches. CDR3 amino acids: CASRDSGSFTQYF. CDR3 coding DNA: TGTGCCAGCAGGGACAGCGGGAGCTTTACCCAGTACTTC.

The rearrangement joins TRBV13 to TRBJ2-7, with 10 bases aligning to TRBD2. J gave up 2 bases and V 4 bases, and 5 bases lay outside the gene matches. Germline CDR1 and CDR2: PRHDT and FYEKMQ (reference sequence). CDR3 length: 15 residues. The CDR3 nucleotides read TGTGCCAGCAGCTCCTGGACTAGCGGAACCTACGAGCAGTACTTC. It is translated as CASSSWTSGTYEQYF.